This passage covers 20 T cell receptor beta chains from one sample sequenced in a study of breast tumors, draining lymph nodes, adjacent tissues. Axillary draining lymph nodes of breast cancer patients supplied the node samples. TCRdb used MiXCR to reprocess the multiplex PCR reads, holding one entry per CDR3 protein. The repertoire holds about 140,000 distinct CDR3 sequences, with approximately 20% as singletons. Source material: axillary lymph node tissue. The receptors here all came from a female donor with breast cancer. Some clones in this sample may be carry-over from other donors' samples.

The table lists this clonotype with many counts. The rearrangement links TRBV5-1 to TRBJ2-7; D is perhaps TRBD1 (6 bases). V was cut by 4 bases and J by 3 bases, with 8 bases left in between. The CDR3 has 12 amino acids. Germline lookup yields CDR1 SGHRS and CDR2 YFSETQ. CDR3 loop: CASSKDSYEQYF. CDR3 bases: TGCGCCAGCAGCAAGGACAGCTACGAGCAGTACTTC.

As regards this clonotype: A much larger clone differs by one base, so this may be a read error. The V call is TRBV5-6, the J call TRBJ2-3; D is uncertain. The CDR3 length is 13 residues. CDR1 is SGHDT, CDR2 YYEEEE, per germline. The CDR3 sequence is CASSLGTADTQCF. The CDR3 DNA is TGTGCCAGCAGCTTGGGGACCGCAGATACGCAGTGTTTT.

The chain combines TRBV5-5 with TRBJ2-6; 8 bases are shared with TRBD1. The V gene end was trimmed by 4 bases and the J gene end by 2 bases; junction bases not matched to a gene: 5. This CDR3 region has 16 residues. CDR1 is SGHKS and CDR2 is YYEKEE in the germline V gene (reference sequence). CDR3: CASSKDRVTGANVLTF. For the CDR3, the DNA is TGTGCCAGCAGCAAGGACAGGGTTACTGGGGCCAACGTCCTGACTTTC.

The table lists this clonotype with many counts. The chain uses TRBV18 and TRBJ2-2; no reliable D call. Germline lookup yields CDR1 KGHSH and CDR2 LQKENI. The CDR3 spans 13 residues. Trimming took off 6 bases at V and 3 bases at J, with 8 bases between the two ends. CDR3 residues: CASSSDYTGELFF. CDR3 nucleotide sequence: TGTGCCAGCTCGTCCGACTACACCGGGGAGCTGTTTTTT.

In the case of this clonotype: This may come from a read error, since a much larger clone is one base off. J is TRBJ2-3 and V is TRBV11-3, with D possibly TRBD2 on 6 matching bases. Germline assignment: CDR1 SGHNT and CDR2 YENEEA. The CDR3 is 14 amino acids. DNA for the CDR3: TGTGCCTGCAGCCTCGGACTACGCGCAGATACGCAGTATTTT. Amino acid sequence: CACSLGLRADTQYF.

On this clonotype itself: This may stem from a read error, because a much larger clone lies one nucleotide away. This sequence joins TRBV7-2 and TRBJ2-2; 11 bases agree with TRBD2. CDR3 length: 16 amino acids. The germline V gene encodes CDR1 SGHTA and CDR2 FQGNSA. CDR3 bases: TGTGCCGGCAGCCTATTTACTAGCGGGAGCACCAGGGAGCTGTTTTTT. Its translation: CAGSLFTSGSTRELFF.

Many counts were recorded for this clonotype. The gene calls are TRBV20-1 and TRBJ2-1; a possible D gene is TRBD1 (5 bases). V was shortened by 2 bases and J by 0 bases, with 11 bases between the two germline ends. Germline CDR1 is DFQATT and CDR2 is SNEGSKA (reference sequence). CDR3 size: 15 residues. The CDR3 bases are TGCAGTGCTAGATCACAGGCGAGCTCCTACAATGAGCAGTTCTTC. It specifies CSARSQASSYNEQFF.

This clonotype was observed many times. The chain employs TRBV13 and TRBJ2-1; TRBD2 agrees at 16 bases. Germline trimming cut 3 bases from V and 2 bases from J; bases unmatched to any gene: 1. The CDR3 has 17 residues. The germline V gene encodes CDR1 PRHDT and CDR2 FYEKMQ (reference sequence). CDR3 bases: TGTGCCAGCAGCTTGGGACTAGCGGGAGGGGCCTACAATGAGCAGTTCTTC. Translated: CASSLGLAGGAYNEQFF.

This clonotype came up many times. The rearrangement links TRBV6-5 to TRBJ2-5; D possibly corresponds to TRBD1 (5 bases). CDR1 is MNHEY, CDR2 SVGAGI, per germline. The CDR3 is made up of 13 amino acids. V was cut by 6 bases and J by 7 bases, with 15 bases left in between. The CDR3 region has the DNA TGTGCCAGCAGCCGTGATGGGCAGGGGACCCAGTACTTC. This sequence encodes CASSRDGQGTQYF.

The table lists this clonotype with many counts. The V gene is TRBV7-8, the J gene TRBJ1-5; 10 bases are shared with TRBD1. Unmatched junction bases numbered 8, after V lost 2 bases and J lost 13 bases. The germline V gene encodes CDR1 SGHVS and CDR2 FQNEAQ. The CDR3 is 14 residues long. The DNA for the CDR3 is TGTGCCAGCAGCTTATGGACAGGGGGAGAATATCAGCATTTT. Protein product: CASSLWTGGEYQHF.

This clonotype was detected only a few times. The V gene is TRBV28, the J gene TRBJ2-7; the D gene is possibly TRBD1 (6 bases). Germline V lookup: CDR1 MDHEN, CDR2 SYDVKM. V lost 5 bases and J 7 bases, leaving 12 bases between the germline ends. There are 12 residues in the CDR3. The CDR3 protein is CASSPGVREQYF. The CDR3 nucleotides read TGTGCCAGCAGTCCAGGGGTGAGGGAGCAGTACTTC.

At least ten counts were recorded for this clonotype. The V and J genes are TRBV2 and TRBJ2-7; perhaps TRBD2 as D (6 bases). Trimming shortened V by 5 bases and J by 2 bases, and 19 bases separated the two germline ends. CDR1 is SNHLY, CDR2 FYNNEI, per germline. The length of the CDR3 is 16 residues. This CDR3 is CASSLSHTSRAYEQYF. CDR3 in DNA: TGTGCCAGCAGTTTGTCCCATACTAGCCGAGCCTACGAGCAGTACTTC.

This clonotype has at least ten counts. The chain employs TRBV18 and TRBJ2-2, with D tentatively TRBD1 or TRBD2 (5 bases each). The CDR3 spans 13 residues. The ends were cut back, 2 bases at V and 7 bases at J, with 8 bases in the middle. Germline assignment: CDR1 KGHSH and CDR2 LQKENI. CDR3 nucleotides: TGTGCCAGCTCACCATCAGGGAGCGGGGAGCTGTTTTTT. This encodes CASSPSGSGELFF.

The CDR3, as DNA: TGTGCCAGCAGAACCCCGGGACTAGCGGGAGCAGAGACCCAGTACTTC. The encoded protein is CASRTPGLAGAETQYF. V usage is TRBV6-2 or TRBV6-3 and J usage is TRBJ2-5; 14 bases line up with TRBD2. The germline CDR1 and CDR2 sequences are MNHEY and SVGEGT. J lost 4 bases, V lost 6 bases, and 7 bases had no gene match. The CDR3 is 16 amino acids.

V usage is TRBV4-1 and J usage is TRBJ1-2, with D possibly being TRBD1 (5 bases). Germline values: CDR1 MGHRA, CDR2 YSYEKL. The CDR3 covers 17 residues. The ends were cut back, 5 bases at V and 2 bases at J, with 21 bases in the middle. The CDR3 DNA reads TGCGCCAGCAGCAGCACGCCTAGAGGGTGGGACAACTATGGCTACACCTTC. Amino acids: CASSSTPRGWDNYGYTF.

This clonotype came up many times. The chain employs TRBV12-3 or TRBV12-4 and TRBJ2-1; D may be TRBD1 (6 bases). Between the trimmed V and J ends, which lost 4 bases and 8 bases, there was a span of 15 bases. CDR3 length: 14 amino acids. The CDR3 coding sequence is TGTGCCAGCAGTTCCCGGGACACCCTCTATGAGCAGTTCTTC. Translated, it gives CASSSRDTLYEQFF.

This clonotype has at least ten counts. Written as DNA, the CDR3 is TGCGCCAGCAGCCAAGGCCGAGCTAGCGGGAGATGGAATGAGCAGTTCTTC. Its protein product is CASSQGRASGRWNEQFF. The gene calls are TRBV4-1 and TRBJ2-1; 10 nucleotides line up with TRBD2. The germline V gene encodes CDR1 MGHRA and CDR2 YSYEKL. The CDR3 sequence is 17 residues long. V lost 1 base and J lost 7; bases outside the gene matches: 10.

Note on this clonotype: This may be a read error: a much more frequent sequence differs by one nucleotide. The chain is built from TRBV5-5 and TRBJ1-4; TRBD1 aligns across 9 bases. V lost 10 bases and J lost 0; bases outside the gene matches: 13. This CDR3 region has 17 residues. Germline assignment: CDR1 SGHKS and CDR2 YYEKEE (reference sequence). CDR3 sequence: CAGKKTDRGATNEKLFF. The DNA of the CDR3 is TGTGCCGGCAAAAAGACGGACAGGGGAGCAACTAATGAAAAACTGTTTTTT.

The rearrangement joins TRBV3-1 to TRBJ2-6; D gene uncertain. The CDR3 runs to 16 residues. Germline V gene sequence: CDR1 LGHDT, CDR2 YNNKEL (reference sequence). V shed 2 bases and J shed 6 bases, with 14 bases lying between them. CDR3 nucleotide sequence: TGTGCCAGCAGCCAAAAACAGCTCTCTTCGGCCAACGTCCTGACTTTC. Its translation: CASSQKQLSSANVLTF.

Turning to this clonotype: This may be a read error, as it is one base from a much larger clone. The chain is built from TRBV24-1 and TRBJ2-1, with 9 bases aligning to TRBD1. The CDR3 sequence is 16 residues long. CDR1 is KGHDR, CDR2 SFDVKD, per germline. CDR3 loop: CATSDFTGTGRSEQSF. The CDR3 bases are TGTGCCACCAGTGATTTCACCGGGACAGGGAGGAGTGAGCAGTCCTTC.